Each of the 10 T cell receptor beta chains below was sequenced from the same sample in a study of blood T cells in healthy people across ages. A second PCR, run for about 7 to 11 cycles, used a sample-barcoded 5' primer plus a J-beta primer mix. Via MiXCR, TCRdb re-called the 5' RACE reads, giving one row per CDR3 protein. Altogether 1.8 million or so distinct CDR3 sequences are present, about 39% being singletons, with the ten largest covering 23%. The sample comprised blood. These TCRs come from a human donor in good health.

The chain combines TRBV7-9 with TRBJ2-3, with TRBD1 matching over 10 bases. V shed 5 bases, J shed 1 base, and the junction held 6 bases outside the gene matches. Germline CDR1 reads SEHNR; CDR2 reads FQNEAQ (reference sequence). The CDR3 loop spans 16 amino acids. CDR3 protein: CASSPRDRGRTDTQYF. The DNA of the CDR3 is TGTGCCAGCAGCCCCCGGGACAGGGGCCGCACAGATACGCAGTATTTT.

The rearrangement links TRBV13 to TRBJ2-7; tentatively, D is TRBD1 (6 bases). The V gene lost 7 bases and the J gene lost 6 bases, with 19 bases spanning the gap. The germline V gene encodes CDR1 PRHDT and CDR2 FYEKMQ (reference sequence). The CDR3 is 14 residues long. The CDR3 is CASKQGADRSEQYF. CDR3 DNA sequence: TGTGCCAGCAAGCAAGGGGCTGACAGGTCCGAGCAGTACTTC.

This clonotype was found many times. The junction shows a germline mismatch at one end, possibly a read error. This chain joins TRBV4-3 and TRBJ2-5; no clear D. CDR1 is LGHNA, CDR2 YSLEER, per germline. The CDR3 has 14 amino acids. The CDR3 region is CASSQEYLQGTQYF. CDR3 in DNA: TGCGCCAGCAGCCAAGAATATTTACAAGGGACCCAGTACTTC.

The chain employs TRBV28 and TRBJ2-3, with a weak D call TRBD2 (5 bases). This CDR3 spans 15 amino acids. The germline V gene encodes CDR1 MDHEN and CDR2 SYDVKM. The V gene lost 2 bases and the J gene lost 4 bases, with 13 bases spanning the gap. CDR3 protein: CASSLRTAGADTQYF. The CDR3 DNA is TGTGCCAGCAGTTTAAGGACCGCGGGCGCAGATACGCAGTATTTT.

This clonotype showed up just a few times. The rearrangement links TRBV7-2 to TRBJ1-1; possibly TRBD1 for D (5 bases). V was pared by 2 bases and J by 4 bases, with 14 bases between. The CDR3 covers 15 residues. Germline CDR1 is SGHTA and CDR2 is FQGNSA. The CDR3 protein is CASSLRAGRGTEAFF. CDR3 bases: TGTGCCAGCAGCTTAAGGGCAGGAAGGGGCACTGAAGCTTTCTTT.

V is TRBV7-2 and J is TRBJ1-1; the match to TRBD1 covers 8 bases. This CDR3 spans 16 amino acids. With V trimmed by 3 bases and J by 1 base, 7 bases remained unmatched. CDR1 and CDR2 from the germline V gene are SGHTA and FQGNSA. This CDR3 reads CASSFWDRPPNTEAFF. DNA of the CDR3: TGTGCCAGCAGCTTCTGGGACAGGCCCCCGAACACTGAAGCTTTCTTT.

A few counts support this clonotype. V gene TRBV7-9 combines with J gene TRBJ1-1; 7 nucleotides match TRBD1. Looked up from germline, CDR1 is SEHNR and CDR2 is FQNEAQ (reference sequence). Trimming removed 3 bases from V and 4 bases from J; junction bases left unmatched: 5. The length of the CDR3 is 14 residues. DNA for the CDR3: TGTGCCAGCAGCTTCGGGTACAGGGGCACTGAAGCTTTCTTT. Translation: CASSFGYRGTEAFF.

The V gene is TRBV6-2 or TRBV6-3, the J gene TRBJ2-4, with D possibly TRBD1 on 5 matching bases. From germline, CDR1 is MNHEY and CDR2 SVGEGT. CDR3 length equals 12 residues. V was cut by 5 bases and J by 8 bases, with 10 bases left in between. In DNA form, the CDR3 reads TGTGCCAGCAGTATGGGCAGGGACATTCAGTACTTC. It yields the protein CASSMGRDIQYF.

The table lists this clonotype with many counts. This chain uses TRBV20-1 with TRBJ1-2; 8 nucleotides match TRBD1. Germline CDR1 reads DFQATT; CDR2 reads SNEGSKA (reference sequence). The CDR3 loop spans 16 amino acids. Trimming at V came to 3 bases and at J to 5 bases, leaving 14 bases not matched to a gene. The CDR3 is CSASRLGTGSLYGYTF. The DNA for the CDR3 is TGCAGTGCTAGCCGGTTAGGGACAGGCTCGCTTTATGGCTACACCTTC.

J is TRBJ2-5 and V is TRBV11-3; D ambiguous. The CDR3 spans 14 residues. Germline V CDR1 and CDR2: SGHNT, YENEEA. The V and J ends lost 5 bases and 7 bases respectively, with 17 bases between them. CDR3 coding DNA: TGTGCCAGCAGCCCCCGAACCCGTACTCGGACCCAGTACTTC. It yields the protein CASSPRTRTRTQYF.